The 28 T cell receptor beta chains below all came from one sample that was sequenced in a study of cytomegalovirus exposure and HLA in healthy donors. Use of 60 Vbeta and 13 Jbeta primers characterized the PCR. TCRdb's table, derived via immunoSEQ multiplex PCR, lists solely in-frame clones and lacks some. The data show fewer than 150,000 clones, more than 65% seen once. The specimen was PBMCs. The receptors stem from a woman under 40 in good health and CMV-seronegative.

The CDR3 loop reads CASSLGEGSLANEQYV. Written as DNA, the CDR3 is TGTGCCAGCAGCTTAGGGGAGGGGTCTTTGGCCAACGAGCAGTACGTC. The chain uses TRBV11-2 and TRBJ2-7; 7 bases match TRBD2. Germline V gene data show CDR1 as SGHAT and CDR2 as FQNNGV. V lost 1 base, J lost 5 bases, and 11 bases stayed unmatched. This CDR3 region has 16 residues.

The chain is built from TRBV9 and TRBJ1-5, with D possibly TRBD1 on 6 matching bases. There are 15 residues in the CDR3. CDR1 is SGDLS and CDR2 is YYNGEE in the germline V gene. Trimming left V 4 bases short and J 4 bases short, with 15 bases between. In DNA form, the CDR3 reads TGTGCCAGCAGCTCTACAGGGTCAGGGAATCAGCCCCAGCATTTT. This gives the protein CASSSTGSGNQPQHF. The full variable domain, with the rest looked up from reference TRBV9 and TRBJ1-5, is DSGVTQTPKHLITATGQRVTLRCSPRSGDLSVYWYQQSLDQGLQFLIQYYNGEERAKGNILERFSAQQFPDLHSELNLSSLELGDSALYFCASSSTGSGNQPQHFGDGTRLSIL.

V gene TRBV19 combines with J gene TRBJ2-5; TRBD1 matches at 11 bases. Germline V CDR1 and CDR2: LNHDA, SQIVND (reference sequence). V lost 9 bases to trimming and J lost 4 bases; unmatched junction nucleotides: 7. The CDR3 spans 14 residues. This chain's CDR3 is CASWDRGSGETQYF. The CDR3 DNA reads as TGTGCCAGCTGGGACAGGGGGTCGGGAGAGACCCAGTACTTC.

This clone was detected a few times. This chain connects TRBV9 to TRBJ1-2; D is unclear. Germline V CDR1 and CDR2: SGDLS, YYNGEE. V was pared by 4 bases and J by 8 bases, with 12 bases between. This CDR3 is built from 12 residues. CDR3 in amino acids: CASSLYTRGYTF. CDR3 DNA: TGTGCCAGCAGCCTTTATACGAGGGGCTACACCTTC.

This chain uses TRBV15 with TRBJ1-4; tentatively, D is TRBD1 (6 bases). The V gene lost 0 bases and the J gene lost 5 bases, with 13 bases spanning the gap. This CDR3 has 16 residues. Germline V gives CDR1 LNHNV, CDR2 YYDKDF (reference sequence). The CDR3 loop is CATSRDKGEGNEKLFF. The DNA of the CDR3 is TGTGCCACCAGCAGAGATAAGGGGGAAGGGAATGAAAAACTGTTTTTT.

The chain employs TRBV19 and TRBJ1-2, with D perhaps TRBD1 (5 bases). CDR3 length: 17 amino acids. Germline lookup yields CDR1 LNHDA and CDR2 SQIVND (reference sequence). The V gene lost 4 bases and the J gene lost 2 bases, with 20 bases spanning the gap. The CDR3 region is CASSTPWGGDLNYGYTF. In DNA, the CDR3 is TGTGCCAGTAGTACACCTTGGGGAGGGGATTTGAACTATGGCTACACCTTC.

V gene TRBV7-2 combines with J gene TRBJ1-2, with D possibly TRBD1 on 5 matching bases. V shed 6 bases and J shed 4 bases, with 9 bases lying between them. This CDR3 spans 12 amino acids. CDR1 and CDR2 (germline): SGHTA, FQGNSA. CDR3 in amino acids: CASSSDSYGYTF. In nucleotides, the CDR3 is TGTGCCAGCAGTTCCGACAGCTATGGCTACACCTTC.

This chain uses TRBV5-1 with TRBJ1-2; TRBD1 agrees at 9 bases. The J segment lost 4 bases and the V segment lost 4 bases, leaving 5 bases of the junction unmatched. The CDR3 extends over 14 amino acids. Per the germline V gene, CDR1 is SGHRS and CDR2 is YFSETQ. This CDR3 reads CASSPSGQGYGYTF. The CDR3 DNA reads TGCGCCAGCAGCCCCTCGGGACAGGGCTATGGCTACACCTTC. The variable domain in full, with the rest retrieved from reference TRBV5-1 and TRBJ1-2, is KAGVTQTPRYLIKTRGQQVTLSCSPISGHRSVSWYQQTPGQGLQFLFEYFSETQRNKGNFPGRFSGRQFSNSRSEMNVSTLELGDSALYLCASSPSGQGYGYTFGSGTRLTVV.

This chain uses TRBV29-1 with TRBJ2-1; 16 nucleotides agree with TRBD2. CDR3 length: 16 residues. Germline V gene data show CDR1 as SQVTM and CDR2 as ANQGSEA. V shed 6 bases, J shed 6 bases, and the junction held 8 bases outside the gene matches. CDR3 in DNA: TGCAGCGTAGGAGGGACTAGCGGGAGGGGGATCAATGAGCAGTTCTTC. Its translation is CSVGGTSGRGINEQFF.

This chain joins TRBV9 and TRBJ2-5; D may be TRBD1 (6 bases). CDR1 SGDLS and CDR2 YYNGEE come from the germline V gene. The V and J ends lost 3 bases and 5 bases respectively, with 11 bases between them. The CDR3 contains 13 residues. CDR3 region: CASSATGGETQYF. CDR3 sequence (DNA): TGTGCCAGCAGCGCGACAGGAGGCGAGACCCAGTACTTC.

This chain connects TRBV4-2 to TRBJ2-6; D uncertain. Germline lookup yields CDR1 LGHNA and CDR2 YNFKEQ. This CDR3 region has 16 residues. Trimming left V 0 bases short and J 4 bases short, with 10 bases between. The CDR3 bases are TGTGCCAGCAGCCAAGACGGTCTTAAGGGGGCCAACGTCCTGACTTTC. Its translation is CASSQDGLKGANVLTF.

The chain is built from TRBV5-6 and TRBJ1-2, with D perhaps TRBD1 (6 bases). There are 14 residues in the CDR3. Germline CDR1 and CDR2: SGHDT and YYEEEE. Between the trimmed V and J ends, which lost 3 bases and 4 bases, there was a span of 13 bases. DNA of the CDR3: TGTGCCAGCAGCTACCTCGACAGGACCTATGGCTACACCTTC. It yields the protein CASSYLDRTYGYTF.

The chain links TRBV6-1 to TRBJ2-3, with 9 positions matching TRBD2. From germline, CDR1 is MNHNS and CDR2 SASEGT. V was pared by 0 bases and J by 5 bases, with 6 bases of the junction left unmatched. This CDR3 has 16 residues. CDR3 coding DNA: TGTGCCAGCAGTGAAGCTTTGCGGGGGGGCCGAGATACGCAGTATTTT. Amino acids: CASSEALRGGRDTQYF.

The chain couples TRBV5-5 to TRBJ2-5, with 8 bases lining up with TRBD2. Germline values: CDR1 SGHKS, CDR2 YYEKEE (reference sequence). V shed 10 bases, J shed 7 bases, and the junction held 12 bases outside the gene matches. CDR3 length: 13 residues. The DNA for the CDR3 is TGTGCCTCCCGTGCGGGGGGCCCCGTGACCCAGTACTTC. It specifies CASRAGGPVTQYF.

V is TRBV28 and J is TRBJ1-1, with 8 bases lining up with TRBD1. The CDR3 covers 14 residues. Per the germline V gene, CDR1 is MDHEN and CDR2 is SYDVKM. Trimming removed 6 bases from V and 7 bases from J; junction bases left unmatched: 10. CDR3 region: CASRYTGGTSEAFF. In DNA, the CDR3 is TGTGCCAGCAGGTACACAGGGGGAACCAGTGAAGCTTTCTTT.

V gene TRBV2 combines with J gene TRBJ2-1, with D perhaps TRBD2 (5 bases). This CDR3 comprises 15 residues. Germline CDR1 and CDR2: SNHLY and FYNNEI. V was trimmed by 0 bases and J by 8 bases, leaving 14 bases between them. The CDR3 region is CASSEALTGIDEQFF. The DNA for the CDR3 is TGTGCCAGCAGTGAAGCGTTGACGGGGATCGATGAGCAGTTCTTC.

The chain links TRBV28 to TRBJ1-1; no firm D call. Trimming shortened V by 7 bases and J by 5 bases, and 8 bases separated the two germline ends. The length of the CDR3 is 11 residues. Germline CDR1 MDHEN, CDR2 SYDVKM. The CDR3 DNA follows: TGTGCCAGCATTGGGAGGACTGAAGCTTTCTTT. It specifies CASIGRTEAFF.

The chain joins TRBV19 to TRBJ2-2; 9 bases fit TRBD1. Germline V gene lookup returns CDR1 LNHDA and CDR2 SQIVND (reference sequence). Trimming removed 5 bases from V and 2 bases from J; junction bases left unmatched: 6. The CDR3 covers 16 residues. The CDR3 region has the DNA TGTGCCAGTAGTCCCACGGGACAGGGTAACACCGGGGAGCTGTTTTTT. As protein: CASSPTGQGNTGELFF.

In its sample, this clone was seen a few times. J is TRBJ2-5 and V is TRBV5-1; 7 bases agree with TRBD1. CDR1 and CDR2 (germline): SGHRS, YFSETQ. J lost 5 bases, V lost 0 bases, and 4 bases had no gene match. CDR3 size: 14 residues. The CDR3 region is CASSLVTGPETQYF. For the CDR3, the DNA is TGCGCCAGCAGCTTGGTGACAGGGCCGGAGACCCAGTACTTC.

V is TRBV23-1 and J is TRBJ1-3; D gene ambiguous. TRBV23-1 is designated an ORF whose function remains uncertain. With 3 bases removed from V and 4 bases from J, the gap between germline ends came to 7 bases. This CDR3 has 13 amino acids. CDR3 loop: CASSQSKGNTIYF. The DNA of the CDR3 is TGCGCCAGCAGTCAGTCAAAAGGAAACACCATATATTTT.

This clone turned up a few times. The rearrangement joins TRBV11-2 to TRBJ2-3; D is uncertain. Trimming stripped 1 base from V and 1 base from J, with 3 bases between. CDR1 is SGHAT, CDR2 FQNNGV, per germline. The CDR3 consists of 13 residues. Here the CDR3 reads CASSLAGTDTQYF. DNA for the CDR3: TGTGCCAGCAGCTTAGCGGGCACAGATACGCAGTATTTT.

V and J are TRBV18 and TRBJ2-1, with TRBD1 as a possible D gene (6 bases). Germline V gene lookup returns CDR1 KGHSH and CDR2 LQKENI. This CDR3 spans 14 amino acids. The V end lost 6 bases, the J end lost 10 bases, and 19 bases lay between the germline ends. The CDR3 region is CASSPPQGTWEQFF. CDR3 nucleotide sequence: TGTGCCAGCTCCCCGCCCCAGGGGACGTGGGAGCAGTTCTTC.

CDR3 in DNA: TGTGCCTGGAGTGGACCTAGCGGGGGTGGGGAGACCCAGTACTTC. Residues: CAWSGPSGGGETQYF. V and J are TRBV30 and TRBJ2-5, with 10 nucleotides matching TRBD2. Trimming cost V 1 base and J 5 bases; bases outside gene matches: 7. The CDR3 loop spans 15 amino acids. Germline CDR1 GTSNPN, CDR2 SVGIG (reference sequence).

The J gene is TRBJ2-2, the V gene TRBV5-6; 9 bases are shared with TRBD1. The CDR3 is 16 residues long. The ends lost 0 bases at V and 5 bases at J; junction bases unmatched: 5. Germline CDR1 SGHDT, CDR2 YYEEEE. The CDR3 coding sequence is TGTGCCAGCAGCTTGGCCGAGACAGGGGGGACCGGGGAGCTGTTTTTT. The encoded protein is CASSLAETGGTGELFF.

This clone was recorded once. V and J are TRBV18 and TRBJ2-7, with 9 bases lining up with TRBD1. The CDR3 length is 12 residues. Germline V gene lookup returns CDR1 KGHSH and CDR2 LQKENI. CDR3 bases: TGTGCCAGCTCTCCACAGGGGGCCGAGCAGTACGTC. The encoded protein is CASSPQGAEQYV.

In DNA form, the CDR3 reads TGCGCCCGGGGAGAGACTGAAGCTTTCTTT. Its protein is CARGETEAFF. This chain joins TRBV20-1 and TRBJ1-1; D is ambiguous. CDR1 and CDR2 (germline): DFQATT, SNEGSKA (reference sequence). This CDR3 has 10 amino acids.

This clone was found once. Other DNA sequences in the same sample also yield this CDR3. CDR3: CASSPPGANTGELFF. CDR3 nucleotide sequence: TGTGCCAGCAGTCCCCCCGGGGCGAACACCGGGGAGCTGTTTTTT. The J gene is TRBJ2-2, the V gene TRBV6-5, with TRBD2 as a possible D gene (5 bases). This CDR3 comprises 15 residues. CDR1 and CDR2 (germline): MNHEY, SVGAGI. V lost 5 bases and J lost 0, with 10 bases in between.

This clone was seen a single time. The V call is TRBV5-1, the J call TRBJ1-1, with D maybe TRBD1 (5 bases). The length of the CDR3 is 14 residues. Germline CDR1 SGHRS, CDR2 YFSETQ. V was cut by 3 bases and J by 3 bases, with 12 bases left in between. The CDR3 loop is CASSWGDRDTEAFF. The CDR3 DNA reads as TGCGCCAGCAGCTGGGGGGACCGGGACACTGAAGCTTTCTTT.